The T cell receptor (beta chain) described here comes from a study of blood T cells in healthy people across ages. Study-level points and caveats: Greater diversity and more naive CD4+ cells were seen in long-lived donors than in aged donors. CMV infection status of these donors was not known.

A note on this clonotype: Its antigen is undetermined.

The CDR3 extends over 15 amino acids. The V gene lost 3 bases and the J gene lost 2 bases, with 13 bases spanning the gap. Germline assignment: CDR1 SEHNR and CDR2 FQNEAQ (reference sequence). Combining a sample-barcoded 5' primer with a J-beta primer mix, a second PCR ran for roughly 6 to 12 cycles. Via MiXCR, TCRdb re-called the 5' RACE reads, giving one row per CDR3 protein. This table has 700,000 to 900,000 distinct CDR3 sequences, approximately 24% appearing once. The same data also went into a second study, on T cells of mothers and their children. In that study: Each donor was one of three healthy Caucasian mothers or one of their six children.

Sample: blood. The rearrangement joins TRBV7-9 to TRBJ1-2, with D possibly matching TRBD1 (6 bases). The TCR comes from a boy between 10 and 17 years old in good health. CDR3 DNA: TGTGCCAGCAGCTTCCAGTACAGGGCCAACTATGGCTACACCTTC. Its translation is CASSFQYRANYGYTF.